These T cell receptor beta chains were read from a single sample in a study of blood T cell repertoires in COVID-19. The data were produced by immunoSEQ multiplex PCR, yet TCRdb's version contains in-frame clones alone and is incomplete. The data contain 400,000 or so clones, approximately 87% of them singletons. Sequencing was carried out using PBMCs or T cells enriched from blood (not recorded which). The receptors were sampled from a man aged 35 to 55 in a cohort exposed to, infected with or recovered from COVID-19 (not recorded which). Both conserved end residues are part of each CDR3. The D gene is left open where the match is weak. Clone size appears in some rows only: once, few, many, or a class for an expanded clone.

D: TRBD1
J: TRBJ1-1
size: NA
V: TRBV11-2
length: 14
CDR3: CASSFGQGLTEAFF
DNA: TGTGCCAGCAGCTTCGGACAGGGGCTCACTGAAGCTTTCTTT

D: TRBD2
J: TRBJ2-1
size: NA
V: TRBV28
length: 16
CDR3: CASSQLVGGRGNEQFF
DNA: TGTGCCAGCAGTCAGTTGGTCGGCGGGAGGGGTAATGAGCAGTTCTTC

D: TRBD1
J: TRBJ1-1
size: NA
V: TRBV10-3
length: 15
CDR3: CAISDSGTGDTEAFF
DNA: TGTGCCATCAGTGACTCAGGGACAGGGGACACTGAAGCTTTCTTT

D: TRBD2
J: TRBJ2-3
size: NA
V: TRBV28
length: 15
CDR3: CASRSGAGGEDTQYF
DNA: TGTGCCAGCAGATCTGGAGCGGGGGGTGAGGATACGCAGTATTTT

D: TRBD2
J: TRBJ2-7
size: NA
V: TRBV7-2
length: 16
CDR3: CASSPLSGRALGEQYF
DNA: TGTGCCAGCAGCCCCCTAAGCGGGAGGGCCCTCGGCGAGCAGTACTTC

D: NA
J: TRBJ2-3
size: once
V: TRBV4-2
length: 14
CDR3: CASSQDQGTDTQYF
DNA: TGTGCCAGCAGCCAAGACCAGGGCACAGATACGCAGTATTTT

D: NA
J: TRBJ2-1
size: few
V: TRBV6-1
length: 14
CDR3: CASSEAPGRGEQFF
DNA: TGTGCCAGCAGTGAAGCGCCTGGGAGAGGTGAGCAGTTCTTC

D: TRBD2
J: TRBJ2-7
size: NA
V: TRBV3-1/TRBV3-2
length: 15
CDR3: CASSQDASGSYEQYF
DNA: TGTGCCAGCAGCCAAGATGCGAGCGGGAGTTACGAGCAGTACTTC

D: NA
J: TRBJ1-2
size: NA
V: TRBV27
length: 14
CDR3: CASSLGLGEGGYTF
DNA: TGTGCCAGCAGTTTAGGGCTGGGTGAAGGAGGCTACACCTTC

D: NA
J: TRBJ2-2
size: many
V: TRBV11-2
length: 14
CDR3: CASSLRRDTGELFF
DNA: TGTGCCAGCAGCTTAAGGCGGGACACCGGGGAGCTGTTTTTT

D: TRBD1
J: TRBJ1-2
size: NA
V: TRBV5-1
length: 17
CDR3: CASSPDRGPRVNYGYTF
DNA: TGCGCCAGCAGCCCGGACAGGGGGCCCCGGGTGAACTATGGCTACACCTTC

D: TRBD1
J: TRBJ1-1
size: NA
V: TRBV6-5
length: 13
CDR3: CASRVQGRTEAFF
DNA: TGTGCCAGCAGGGTACAGGGGAGGACTGAAGCTTTCTTT

D: NA
J: TRBJ1-5
size: NA
V: TRBV5-1
length: 15
CDR3: CASSLSQGPNQPQHF
DNA: TGCGCCAGCAGCTTAAGTCAGGGTCCCAATCAGCCCCAGCATTTT

D: TRBD2
J: TRBJ2-2
size: few
V: TRBV11-2
length: 18
CDR3: CASSLWASGSINTGELFF
DNA: TGTGCCAGCAGCTTATGGGCTAGCGGGAGTATCAACACCGGGGAGCTGTTTTTT

D: TRBD1
J: TRBJ1-1
size: NA
V: TRBV11-3
length: 13
CDR3: CASSWTGGSEAFF
DNA: TGTGCCAGCAGCTGGACAGGGGGCTCTGAAGCTTTCTTT

D: NA
J: TRBJ1-1
size: NA
V: TRBV15
length: 15
CDR3: CATSRWAGGGTEAFF
DNA: TGTGCCACCAGCAGATGGGCGGGGGGCGGCACTGAAGCTTTCTTT

D: TRBD2
J: TRBJ2-2
size: NA
V: TRBV7-9
length: 16
CDR3: CASSRTSATGAGELFF
DNA: TGTGCCAGCAGTCGAACTAGCGCGACGGGCGCCGGGGAGCTGTTTTTT

D: NA
J: TRBJ2-2
size: NA
V: TRBV13
length: 17
CDR3: CASSLGVGAENTGELFF
DNA: TGTGCCAGCAGCTTAGGGGTGGGGGCGGAGAACACCGGGGAGCTGTTTTTT

D: NA
J: TRBJ2-6
size: NA
V: TRBV5-1
length: 15
CDR3: CASSLVSSGANVLTF
DNA: TGCGCCAGCAGCTTGGTTAGCTCTGGGGCCAACGTCCTGACTTTC

D: TRBD1
J: TRBJ2-5
size: NA
V: TRBV7-2
length: 18
CDR3: CASSLVYLGGLTLEAQYF
DNA: TGTGCCAGCAGCTTAGTCTACCTAGGGGGCCTGACCCTAGAGGCCCAGTACTTC

D: TRBD1
J: TRBJ2-3
size: NA
V: TRBV27
length: 14
CDR3: CASLEGATSDTQYF
DNA: TGTGCCAGCCTAGAGGGGGCAACCTCAGATACGCAGTATTTT

D: NA
J: TRBJ2-7
size: NA
V: TRBV19
length: 14
CDR3: CASSIVGAAYEQYF
DNA: TGTGCCAGTAGTATAGTGGGAGCCGCATACGAGCAGTACTTC

D: TRBD2
J: TRBJ2-1
size: NA
V: TRBV13
length: 17
CDR3: CASSLVESGRAYNEQFF
DNA: TGTGCCAGCAGCTTAGTAGAAAGCGGGAGGGCCTACAATGAGCAGTTCTTC

D: TRBD2
J: TRBJ2-3
size: NA
V: TRBV5-1
length: 18
CDR3: CASTGGGTSGWGGDTQYF
DNA: TGCGCCAGCACCGGCGGTGGGACTAGCGGATGGGGTGGGGATACGCAGTATTTT

D: NA
J: TRBJ2-2
size: NA
V: TRBV5-4
length: 15
CDR3: CASSLGWGRTGELFF
DNA: TGTGCCAGCAGCTTGGGTTGGGGGCGAACCGGGGAGCTGTTTTTT

D: NA
J: TRBJ2-1
size: NA
V: TRBV13
length: 11
CDR3: CASSLGAKQFF
DNA: TGTGCCAGCAGCTTAGGGGCCAAGCAGTTCTTC

D: TRBD1
J: TRBJ2-1
size: NA
V: TRBV5-1
length: 14
CDR3: CASSSGQGWGEQFF
DNA: TGCGCCAGCAGCTCCGGACAGGGTTGGGGTGAGCAGTTCTTC

D: NA
J: TRBJ2-3
size: NA
V: TRBV5-1
length: 15
CDR3: CASSLLQGSTDTQYF
DNA: TGCGCCAGCAGCTTACTACAGGGAAGCACAGATACGCAGTATTTT

D: NA
J: TRBJ1-2
size: NA
V: TRBV5-1
length: 14
CDR3: CASTIGGSNYGYTF
DNA: TGCGCCAGCACGATCGGAGGTTCTAACTATGGCTACACCTTC

D: NA
J: TRBJ2-7
size: NA
V: TRBV3-1/TRBV3-2
length: 14
CDR3: CASSQDNLVDEQYF
DNA: TGTGCCAGCAGCCAAGATAATCTAGTTGACGAGCAGTACTTC

D: TRBD1
J: TRBJ1-1
size: NA
V: TRBV28
length: 16
CDR3: CASSLTPGQGNTEAFF
DNA: TGTGCCAGCAGTTTAACGCCGGGACAGGGGAACACTGAAGCTTTCTTT

D: TRBD2
J: TRBJ2-1
size: once
V: TRBV3-1/TRBV3-2
length: 14
CDR3: CASRRTSGDNEQFF
DNA: TGTGCCAGCAGGAGGACTAGCGGGGACAATGAGCAGTTCTTC

D: NA
J: TRBJ2-7
size: once
V: TRBV5-1
length: 14
CDR3: CASSTQGPGYEQYF
DNA: TGCGCCAGCAGCACACAGGGCCCGGGGTACGAGCAGTACTTC

D: TRBD1
J: TRBJ1-1
size: NA
V: TRBV27
length: 15
CDR3: CASSQGTGVNTEAFF
DNA: TGTGCCAGCAGTCAAGGGACAGGGGTGAACACTGAAGCTTTCTTT

D: NA
J: TRBJ1-3
size: NA
V: TRBV9
length: 16
CDR3: CASSLRSTGSSNTIYF
DNA: TGTGCCAGCAGCCTACGCTCTACAGGGAGCTCTAACACCATATATTTT

D: TRBD1
J: TRBJ2-7
size: NA
V: TRBV2
length: 14
CDR3: CASREQGASNEQYF
DNA: TGTGCCAGCAGGGAACAGGGGGCCAGCAACGAGCAGTACTTC

D: TRBD1
J: TRBJ2-7
size: NA
V: TRBV9
length: 14
CDR3: CASSSSGTGYEQYF
DNA: TGTGCCAGCAGCTCTTCCGGGACAGGCTACGAGCAGTACTTC

D: NA
J: TRBJ2-5
size: NA
V: TRBV7-3
length: 14
CDR3: CASSKQGSRETQYF
DNA: TGTGCCAGCAGCAAACAGGGTTCCCGAGAGACCCAGTACTTC

D: NA
J: TRBJ1-2
size: NA
V: TRBV20-1
length: 12
CDR3: CSASGGSGGYTF
DNA: TGCAGTGCTAGTGGAGGGTCCGGGGGCTACACCTTC

D: TRBD1
J: TRBJ1-2
size: NA
V: TRBV6-5
length: 12
CDR3: CASSFTGGGYTF
DNA: TGTGCCAGCAGCTTTACAGGGGGTGGCTACACCTTC

D: NA
J: TRBJ1-1
size: NA
V: TRBV19
length: 14
CDR3: CASLPGGSSTEAFF
DNA: TGTGCCAGTTTACCGGGTGGAAGCAGCACTGAAGCTTTCTTT

D: TRBD1
J: TRBJ2-1
size: NA
V: TRBV6-2/TRBV6-3
length: 18
CDR3: CASSYIGGQGPSYNEQFF
DNA: TGTGCCAGCAGTTACATAGGTGGACAGGGCCCTTCCTACAATGAGCAGTTCTTC

D: TRBD1
J: TRBJ2-3
size: NA
V: TRBV5-1
length: 14
CDR3: CASSPGQGTDTQYF
DNA: TGCGCCAGCAGCCCGGGACAGGGGACAGATACGCAGTATTTT

D: NA
J: TRBJ1-2
size: once
V: TRBV7-9
length: 15
CDR3: CASSLTTGGIYGYTF
DNA: TGTGCCAGCAGCTTAACGACAGGTGGTATCTATGGCTACACCTTC

D: NA
J: TRBJ1-6
size: NA
V: TRBV5-1
length: 16
CDR3: CASSLELRTEGSPLHF
DNA: TGCGCCAGCAGCTTGGAGCTTAGGACAGAGGGTTCACCCCTCCACTTT

D: NA
J: TRBJ1-2
size: NA
V: TRBV5-4
length: 17
CDR3: CASSSGTKGKSNYGYTF
DNA: TGTGCCAGCAGCTCCGGGACTAAAGGGAAGTCGAACTATGGCTACACCTTC

D: TRBD2
J: TRBJ2-1
size: NA
V: TRBV9
length: 15
CDR3: CASSVLGGRGNEQFF
DNA: TGTGCCAGCAGCGTATTAGGCGGGAGAGGCAATGAGCAGTTCTTC

D: TRBD1
J: TRBJ2-7
size: NA
V: TRBV9
length: 14
CDR3: CASSTTGGSYEQYF
DNA: TGTGCCAGCAGCACGACAGGGGGCTCCTACGAGCAGTACTTC

D: TRBD2
J: TRBJ2-2
size: NA
V: TRBV18
length: 15
CDR3: CASSPTSGVGGELFF
DNA: TGTGCCAGCTCACCAACTAGCGGGGTTGGCGGGGAGCTGTTTTTT

D: TRBD1
J: TRBJ1-2
size: NA
V: TRBV18
length: 14
CDR3: CASSQGQGADGYTF
DNA: TGTGCCAGCTCTCAGGGACAGGGGGCCGACGGCTACACCTTC

D: NA
J: TRBJ2-5
size: NA
V: TRBV18
length: 14
CDR3: CASSLSGDQETQYF
DNA: TGTGCCAGCTCATTATCAGGGGATCAAGAGACCCAGTACTTC

D: TRBD1
J: TRBJ2-2
size: NA
V: TRBV2
length: 16
CDR3: CASSAPGQGNTGELFF
DNA: TGTGCCAGCAGTGCCCCGGGACAGGGGAACACCGGGGAGCTGTTTTTT

D: NA
J: TRBJ2-2
size: NA
V: TRBV18
length: 16
CDR3: CASSPPLQQNTGELFF
DNA: TGTGCCAGCTCACCACCGTTACAGCAGAACACCGGGGAGCTGTTTTTT

D: TRBD1
J: TRBJ1-6
size: NA
V: TRBV5-1
length: 15
CDR3: CASSLGTGGNSPLHF
DNA: TGCGCCAGCAGCTTGGGGACAGGGGGGAATTCACCCCTCCACTTT

D: NA
J: TRBJ2-4
size: NA
V: TRBV2
length: 16
CDR3: CASRATTGLAKNIQYF
DNA: TGTGCCAGCAGAGCCACAACAGGGCTAGCCAAAAACATTCAGTACTTC

D: TRBD1
J: TRBJ1-1
size: NA
V: TRBV3-1/TRBV3-2
length: 15
CDR3: CASSQPGTGGTEAFF
DNA: TGTGCCAGCAGCCAACCCGGGACAGGGGGCACTGAAGCTTTCTTT

D: NA
J: TRBJ1-5
size: NA
V: TRBV19
length: 13
CDR3: CASSGGGNQPQHF
DNA: TGTGCCAGTAGTGGCGGGGGCAATCAGCCCCAGCATTTT

D: NA
J: TRBJ2-7
size: once
V: TRBV7-6
length: 13
CDR3: CASSLGFTDEQYF
DNA: TGTGCCAGCAGCTTAGGTTTTACGGACGAGCAGTACTTC